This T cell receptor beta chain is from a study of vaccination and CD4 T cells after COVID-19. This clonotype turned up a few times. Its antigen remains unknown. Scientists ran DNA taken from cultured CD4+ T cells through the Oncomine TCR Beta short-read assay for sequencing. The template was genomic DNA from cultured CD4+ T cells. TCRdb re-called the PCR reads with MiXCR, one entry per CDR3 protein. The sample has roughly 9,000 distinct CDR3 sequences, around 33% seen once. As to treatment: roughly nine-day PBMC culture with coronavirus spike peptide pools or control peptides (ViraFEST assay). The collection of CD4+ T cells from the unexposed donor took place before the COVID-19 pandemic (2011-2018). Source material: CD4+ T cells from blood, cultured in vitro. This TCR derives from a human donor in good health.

The CDR3 protein is CATSRGIEANVLTF. The CDR3 DNA is TGTGCCACCAGCAGAGGAATTGAGGCCAACGTCCTGACTTTC. V is TRBV15 and J is TRBJ2-6, with D uncertain. Trimming took off 1 base at V and 6 bases at J, with 7 bases between the two ends. CDR1 is LNHNV and CDR2 is YYDKDF in the germline V gene (reference sequence). This CDR3 comprises 14 residues.